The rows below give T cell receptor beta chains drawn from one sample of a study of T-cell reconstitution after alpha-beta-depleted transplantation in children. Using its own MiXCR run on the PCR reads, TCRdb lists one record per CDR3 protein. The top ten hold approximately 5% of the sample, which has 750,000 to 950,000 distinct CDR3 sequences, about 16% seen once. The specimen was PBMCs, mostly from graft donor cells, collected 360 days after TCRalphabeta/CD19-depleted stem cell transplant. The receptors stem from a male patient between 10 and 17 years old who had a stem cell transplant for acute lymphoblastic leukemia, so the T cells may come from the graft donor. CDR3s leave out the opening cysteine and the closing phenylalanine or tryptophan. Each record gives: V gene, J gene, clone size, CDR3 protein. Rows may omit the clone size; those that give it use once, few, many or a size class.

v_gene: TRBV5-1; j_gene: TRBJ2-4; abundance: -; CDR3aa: ASSSHINLGLAGPLIQY
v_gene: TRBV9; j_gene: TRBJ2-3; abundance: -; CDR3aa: ASSVPGLAGADTQY
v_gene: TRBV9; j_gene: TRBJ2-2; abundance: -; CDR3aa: ASSVRAETNTGELF
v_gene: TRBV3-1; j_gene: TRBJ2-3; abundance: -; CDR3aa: ASSPLTGVWDTQY
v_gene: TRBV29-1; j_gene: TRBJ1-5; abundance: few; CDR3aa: SATDVNNQPQH
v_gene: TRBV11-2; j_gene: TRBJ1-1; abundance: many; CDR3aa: ASSLVYGSNTEAF
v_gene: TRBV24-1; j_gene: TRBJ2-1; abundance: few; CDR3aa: ATSDLGGTGRSYNEQF
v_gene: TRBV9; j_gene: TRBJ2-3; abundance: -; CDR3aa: ASGQGKIDTQY
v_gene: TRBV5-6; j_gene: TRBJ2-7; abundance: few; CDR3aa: ASRPTRDRGLWEQY
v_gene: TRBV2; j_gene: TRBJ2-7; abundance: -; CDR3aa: ASRHPGQVYEQY
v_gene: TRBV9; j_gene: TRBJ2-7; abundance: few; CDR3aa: ASSVDGTGLWYEQY
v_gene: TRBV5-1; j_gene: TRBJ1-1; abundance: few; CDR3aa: ASSSSKLSNTEAF
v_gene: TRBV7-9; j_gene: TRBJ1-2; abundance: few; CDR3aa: ASSSRTGVYYGYT
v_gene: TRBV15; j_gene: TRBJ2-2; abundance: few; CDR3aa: ATSERAGGPRTGELF
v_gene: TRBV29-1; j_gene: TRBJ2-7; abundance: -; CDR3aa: SVRSGRALFYEQY
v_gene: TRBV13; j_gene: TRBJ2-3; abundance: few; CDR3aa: ASSSTGGEDTQY
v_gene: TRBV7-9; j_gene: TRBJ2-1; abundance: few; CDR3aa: ASSLSGSMADEQF
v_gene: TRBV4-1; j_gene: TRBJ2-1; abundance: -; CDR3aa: ASSQDVSLGNEQF
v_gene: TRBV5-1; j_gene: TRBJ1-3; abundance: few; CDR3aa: ASTLTGKASSGNTIY
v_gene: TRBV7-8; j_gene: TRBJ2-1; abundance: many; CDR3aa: ASSLIGLAGYNEQF
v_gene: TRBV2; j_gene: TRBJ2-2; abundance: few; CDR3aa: ARADSSNTGELF
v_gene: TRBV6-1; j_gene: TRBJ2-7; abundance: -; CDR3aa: ASSKGTVPREQY
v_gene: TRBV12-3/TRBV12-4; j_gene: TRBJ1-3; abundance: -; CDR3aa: ASSYPLPPGPGGNTIY
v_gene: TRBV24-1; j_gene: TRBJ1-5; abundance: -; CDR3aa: ATSDPDPRGGGDQPQH
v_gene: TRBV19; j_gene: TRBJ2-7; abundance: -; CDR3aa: ASSLGQGVHEQY
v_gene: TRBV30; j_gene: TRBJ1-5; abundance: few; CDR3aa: AWRGQGYSNQPQH
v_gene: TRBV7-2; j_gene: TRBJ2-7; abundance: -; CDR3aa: ASSKGPEQY
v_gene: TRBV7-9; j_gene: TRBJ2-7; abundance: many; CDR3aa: ASSLVSSFEQY
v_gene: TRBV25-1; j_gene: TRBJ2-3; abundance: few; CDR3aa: ATQRERATDTQY
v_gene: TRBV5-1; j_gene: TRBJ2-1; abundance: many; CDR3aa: ASSGLAGGGEQF
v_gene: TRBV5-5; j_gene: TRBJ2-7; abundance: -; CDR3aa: ASSSIPGVGNTYEQY
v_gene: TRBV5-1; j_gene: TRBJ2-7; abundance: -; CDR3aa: ASSRGTGEAYEQY
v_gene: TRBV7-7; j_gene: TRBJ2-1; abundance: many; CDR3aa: ASSLGSPNEQF
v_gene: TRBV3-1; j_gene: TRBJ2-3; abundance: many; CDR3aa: ASSQETSGTDTQY
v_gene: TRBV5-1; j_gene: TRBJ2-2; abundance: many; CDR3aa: ASSSAGANTGELF
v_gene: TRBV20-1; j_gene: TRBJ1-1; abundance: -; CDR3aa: SARDRKGFMNTEAF
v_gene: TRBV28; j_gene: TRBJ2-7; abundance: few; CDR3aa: ASSKIGYEQY